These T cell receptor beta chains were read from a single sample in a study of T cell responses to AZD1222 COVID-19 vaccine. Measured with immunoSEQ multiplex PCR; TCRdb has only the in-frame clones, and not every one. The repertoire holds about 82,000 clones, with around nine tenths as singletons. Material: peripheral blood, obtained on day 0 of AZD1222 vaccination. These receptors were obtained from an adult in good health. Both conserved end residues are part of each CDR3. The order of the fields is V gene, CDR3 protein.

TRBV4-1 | CASSQGQGAMGQPQHF
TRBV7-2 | CASSFSQGAKRDTQYF
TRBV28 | CASKGMLKLNEKLFF
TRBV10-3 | CAIKAELGQPQHF
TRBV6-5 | CATRPPGAGTEAFF
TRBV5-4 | CASSGDTGGRYGYTF
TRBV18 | CASSPLAGAEAFF
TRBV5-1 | CASSFSTGHPGELFF
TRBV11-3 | CASSLGPSTGGRETQYF
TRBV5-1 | CASSLVTSRRETQYF
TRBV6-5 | CASTGRVGGNTIYF
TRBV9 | CASSSGTVNTEAFF
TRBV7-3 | CASSLMRGSVLTF
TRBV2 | CASRAGRGDYGYTF
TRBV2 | CASSDSRTWETQYF
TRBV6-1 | CASGRSNYGYTF
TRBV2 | CASRPRISTDTQYF
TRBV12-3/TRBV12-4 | CASSPGAYYGYTF
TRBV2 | CASSRTGTDTQYF
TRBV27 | CASLGPANIQYF
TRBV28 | CASSSLHSNQPQHF